Described below is a single T cell receptor beta chain sequence and its context. As yet, its antigen is unknown. The data are from a study of cytomegalovirus exposure and HLA in healthy donors. Study as a whole: A preliminary data release comprised tens of millions of unique TCRs obtained from HLA-typed donors.

Germline lookup yields CDR1 MNHNS and CDR2 SASEGT. V lost 3 bases, J lost 2 bases, and 15 bases lay in between. This CDR3 is built from 16 residues. It was with 60 Vbeta and 13 Jbeta primers that the PCR ran. Assay: immunoSEQ multiplex PCR; the TCRdb copy retains only in-frame clones and omits some. The sample includes about 120,000 clones, approximately 74% seen only once; the top ten take approximately 4%. Findings of the study overall: In a later analysis, at a false discovery rate of 0.05, 16,951 TCR beta sequences were associated with HLA alleles.

The sequenced sample consisted of PBMCs. The chain has TRBV6-1 and TRBJ2-3; tentatively, D is TRBD1 (6 bases). The sequence was collected from a middle-aged man in good health and CMV-seropositive. The CDR3 nucleotides read TGTGCCAGCAGTGACCTAGGGGGTTCAGCCACAGATACGCAGTATTTT. It is translated as CASSDLGGSATDTQYF.